The present T cell receptor beta chain was sequenced within a study of Graves' ophthalmopathy and Graves' hyperthyroidism. TCR beta CDR3 amplification used RNA transcripts. Following a first-round RT-PCR that used HTBI primers, a second-round multiplex PCR was carried out. TCRdb re-called the multiplex PCR reads through MiXCR, storing one row per CDR3 protein. The data contain around 1,200,000 distinct CDR3 sequences, about 35% of them seen just once; the ten biggest clones take up 11%. V was trimmed by 3 bases and J by 5 bases, leaving 21 bases between them. The CDR3 loop spans 16 amino acids. Germline-derived CDR1 and CDR2 are SGHRS and YFSETQ.

The chain uses TRBV5-1 and TRBJ2-7; tentatively, D is TRBD1 or TRBD2 (5 bases each). The sample comprised peripheral blood or thyroid tissue (not recorded which). This TCR came from an adult man with Graves' hyperthyroidism. The CDR3 nucleotides read TGCGCCAGCAGCTCGACCGAAAGGCCTCGGGGCCACGAGCAGTACTTC. Its protein product is CASSSTERPRGHEQYF.